This T cell receptor beta chain stems from a study of T cell responses to AZD1222 COVID-19 vaccine (dated by TCRdb to the early 2020s). At the level of the whole study: A total of 230 to 250 trial participants underwent TCR sequencing, of whom 207 received two doses of AZD1222 and some 26 received two doses of the MenACWY control vaccine. Trial participants were enrolled by age into 18-55, 56-69 and 70-plus year subgroups, with approximately 150, 28 and 58 TCR-sequenced participants respectively.

The CDR3 regions of human TCRbeta chains were analyzed by immunosequencing. Per the source publication's procedure: TCRs in the repertoires were matched against a reference library of SARS-CoV-2-specific TCRs that had been generated with the MIRA antigen-specificity platform. Breadth meant the fraction of unique TCRs that were SARS-CoV-2-associated, whereas depth meant the fraction of total T cells that were SARS-CoV-2-associated. Using the MIRA data, each spike-specific TCR was mapped to the spike region that the TCR reacts to and placed in a CD4 or CD8 class. Log10-transformed breadth and depth values were compared by one-way ANOVA with Sidak's multiple comparisons tests. This immuneACCESS table, as held by TCRdb, lists in-frame sequences with V and J called but not all clones. Of the missing ones, under half trace to an unresolved V gene in checked studies; the others have no known cause. V and J calls plus clone size are reproduced from that table; the DNA served to infer D and trimming. In this sample the table shows approximately 270,000 clones, around 92% of which occur a single time. The ten largest make up 0.55% of the sample.

Paper-wide results and their limitations: Participants were mostly white British, with more females than males. The authors suggested clonal diversity may have been underestimated. A significant rise in spike-specific TCR breadth and depth was observed after two AZD1222 doses relative to day 0 and relative to MenACWY recipients. Epitopes outside the regions mutated in the B.1.351 and B.1.1.7 variants were reportedly recognized by nearly half of the unique spike-specific TCRs. Only five to seven AZD1222 recipients were SARS-CoV-2 seropositive at baseline, limiting conclusions about previously exposed vaccinees. The 56-69-year group was small, and its depth increase did not reach significance, likely because of low power. CD4 TCRs associated with the vaccine covered the entire spike protein, and the dominant responses were in regions 160-218 and 743-854. Because no samples from the day 14 peak response were available, repertoires could be characterized only after the peak T cell response.

A word on this clone: Its antigen is currently not known. No per-base quality is available; no much larger clone lies one base away.

The time point label for this specimen denotes: about 28 days (+/-7) after the second vaccine dose. Because spike-specific TCR depth and breadth did not differ between the two schedules, AZD1222 recipients who got a second dose at roughly 4 weeks were pooled with those who got a second dose at roughly 12 weeks. Samples from vaccinated people were obtained from the UK trials COV001 and COV002, which included a single-blind randomized controlled phase 2/3 trial of AZD1222 (ChAdOx1 nCoV-19) in healthy adults. For TCRbeta chain sequencing, PBMC samples were collected from trial participants at day 0 and at day 28 after the second dose. The germline V gene sets CDR1 to MNHEY and CDR2 to SVGEGT. Reading from cysteine to phenylalanine, the CDR3 counts 17 amino acids. CDR3 DNA is the only sequence kept; it has 51 bases, read in frame from the first base. The V end gives up 6 bases and the J end 0 bases, leaving 13 bases in the junction not matched to a gene.

The rearrangement joined TRBV6-2 or TRBV6-3 to TRBJ2-7; TRBD2 fits 8 bases in the junction. The starting material was peripheral blood, obtained 28 days after the second AZD1222 dose. The receptor was isolated from an adult who received the AZD1222 COVID-19 vaccine. The CDR3 here reads CASSRIYSGTASYEQYF. The DNA reads TGTGCCAGCAGCAGAATATATAGCGGGACCGCCTCCTACGAGCAGTACTTC.